This T cell receptor beta chain was observed in a study of cytotoxic CD8 clonotypes in ibrutinib-treated CLL. The protocol was immunoSEQ multiplex PCR, while the TCRdb copy is restricted to in-frame clones and leaves out a portion. The sample shows about 160,000 clones, approximately 80% of them seen only once. Here the sequenced sample was PBMCs, taken after 24 months of ibrutinib treatment. The TCR comes from a human donor with chronic lymphocytic leukemia.

The CDR3 spells CASSFGFAYEQYF. The CDR3, as DNA: TGTGCCAGCAGCTTTGGTTTTGCCTACGAGCAGTACTTC. The chain recombines TRBV7-3 with TRBJ2-7; no reliable D call. The CDR3 is 13 residues long. Germline-derived CDR1 and CDR2 are SGHTA and FQGTGA. V dropped 3 bases and J dropped 2 bases, with 8 bases sitting between them.